These 5 T cell receptor beta chains came from one sample sequenced in a study of PD-1 blockade in mismatch repair-deficient tumors (dated by TCRdb to about 2017). The library relied on the immunoSEQ multiplex PCR assay. This is the immuneACCESS table as TCRdb keeps it, with only in-frame sequences that have V and J called. A part of the clones is gone; compared with another copy, unresolved V genes explain less than half, and the rest is unexplained. Recorded for this sample are 90,000 to 120,000 clones; about four fifths of them occurred a single time. The top ten hold roughly 6.3% of the sample. The sample in question was peripheral blood, obtained approximately 36 weeks after starting pembrolizumab. The receptors were sampled from an adult with mismatch repair-deficient cancer.

V is TRBV6-6 and J is TRBJ2-1; 10 bases fit TRBD2. V dropped 5 bases and J dropped 5; count of bases not matched to a gene: 6. The CDR3 contains 15 residues. Germline lookup yields CDR1 MNHNY and CDR2 SVGAGI (reference sequence). CDR3 in amino acids: CASSTTSGTNNEQFF. The CDR3 DNA reads as TGTGCCAGCAGTACTACTAGCGGGACGAACAATGAGCAGTTCTTC.

This chain connects TRBV10-3 to TRBJ2-1; TRBD2 is a possible D gene (5 bases). The CDR3 length is 17 residues. V lost 1 base and J 0 bases, leaving 13 bases between the germline ends. Germline lookup yields CDR1 ENHRY and CDR2 SYGVKD. The CDR3 DNA sequence: TGTGCCATCAGTGAGTATGAGCGGCTAAGCTCCTACAATGAGCAGTTCTTC. Translation gives CAISEYERLSSYNEQFF.

The chain combines TRBV10-3 with TRBJ2-7, with a tentative D call TRBD2 (6 bases). Germline assignment: CDR1 ENHRY and CDR2 SYGVKD. The CDR3 sequence is 14 residues long. The V end was cut by 4 bases, the J end by 3 bases, with 13 bases between. The CDR3 DNA follows: TGTGCCATCAGTGCAGGGCGGGGAGACTACGAGCAGTACTTC. Translating it yields CAISAGRGDYEQYF.

This chain links TRBV19 with TRBJ2-4; 8 bases are shared with TRBD1. Germline assignment: CDR1 LNHDA and CDR2 SQIVND (reference sequence). V was clipped by 2 bases and J by 8 bases; unmatched bases: 5. The CDR3 covers 14 residues. CDR3 residues: CASSIRTGIDIQYF. CDR3 nucleotides: TGTGCCAGTAGTATAAGGACAGGGATAGACATTCAGTACTTC.

The V and J genes are TRBV10-3 and TRBJ2-1; 11 nucleotides line up with TRBD2. The germline CDR1 and CDR2 sequences are ENHRY and SYGVKD. V was pared by 0 bases and J by 2 bases, with 3 bases of the junction left unmatched. The CDR3 contains 17 residues. CDR3 nucleotide sequence: TGTGCCATCAGTGAGTCGATAGCGGGAGGGACCTACAATGAGCAGTTCTTC. Translating gives CAISESIAGGTYNEQFF.